What follows are 10 T cell receptor beta chains derived from one specimen sequenced in a study of T cell repertoires and Cas9 in healthy adults. Only in-frame clones appear in the TCRdb table, and some are missing; sequencing was by immunoSEQ multiplex PCR. The sample holds tens of thousands of clones; 85% to 95% are singletons and the top ten take roughly 0.76%. The material sequenced was CD4+ effector T cells (CD127+, CD25-, CD137-, CD154-) from PBMCs; culture status not recorded. All receptors come from a human donor in good health.

The chain joins TRBV19 to TRBJ2-2; D remains ambiguous. The CDR3 is made up of 15 amino acids. V lost 3 bases, J lost 1 base, and 9 bases lay in between. CDR1 and CDR2 from the germline V gene are LNHDA and SQIVND (reference sequence). DNA for the CDR3: TGTGCCAGTAGTATTAAGGGTATGAACACCGGGGAGCTGTTTTTT. It translates to CASSIKGMNTGELFF.

The chain uses TRBV28 and TRBJ2-1; D gene ambiguous. The V gene lost 6 bases and the J gene lost 1 base, with 13 bases spanning the gap. From germline, CDR1 is MDHEN and CDR2 SYDVKM. The CDR3 sequence is 15 residues long. CDR3 coding DNA: TGTGCCAGCAGCGCCCCGGAGCCTTCCTACAATGAGCAGTTCTTC. Its translation: CASSAPEPSYNEQFF.

The V and J genes are TRBV6-5 and TRBJ2-1; 7 nucleotides line up with TRBD1. V trimming: 5 bases; J trimming: 7 bases; junction bases outside the gene matches: 11. CDR1 is MNHEY, CDR2 SVGAGI, per germline. The CDR3 is 15 residues long. CDR3 coding DNA: TGTGCCAGCAGTCGCTTCGACAGGGCGCTTAATGAGCAGTTCTTC. It translates to CASSRFDRALNEQFF.

V is TRBV9 and J is TRBJ1-2; 7 bases fit TRBD1. The CDR3 has 15 amino acids. The V gene's germline CDR1 is SGDLS and CDR2 YYNGEE. V shed 5 bases, J shed 6 bases, and the junction held 13 bases outside the gene matches. The CDR3 protein is CASSNQQGPRNGYTF. The CDR3 coding sequence is TGTGCCAGCAGTAATCAACAGGGGCCCCGAAATGGCTACACCTTC.

J is TRBJ2-3 and V is TRBV25-1; 10 positions match TRBD2. The CDR3 is made up of 15 amino acids. The trim removed 5 bases at V and 5 bases at J, leaving 7 bases unmatched. Germline CDR1 MGHDK, CDR2 SYGVNS. DNA of the CDR3: TGTGCCAGCAGTCTGGCTAGCGGGGGTTTAGATACGCAGTATTTT. It codes for CASSLASGGLDTQYF.

The J gene is TRBJ1-2, the V gene TRBV4-2; TRBD1 might be the D (5 bases). Trimming left V 3 bases short and J 2 bases short, with 13 bases between. CDR3 length equals 15 residues. From germline, CDR1 is LGHNA and CDR2 YNFKEQ. DNA for the CDR3: TGTGCCAGCAGCCAGGCACAGGACGGCAACTATGGCTACACCTTC. Its protein is CASSQAQDGNYGYTF.

The V call is TRBV28, the J call TRBJ2-7; D may be TRBD1 or TRBD2 (7 bases each). CDR1 MDHEN and CDR2 SYDVKM come from the germline V gene. The CDR3 has 15 amino acids. Trimming stripped 6 bases from V and 11 bases from J, with 26 bases between. The CDR3: CASRGRGTAKAAEYV. CDR3 coding DNA: TGTGCCAGCAGGGGGAGGGGGACAGCCAAGGCCGCGGAGTACGTC.

The chain joins TRBV7-6 to TRBJ2-7, with unresolved D. V lost 5 bases, J lost 3 bases, and 5 bases lay in between. Germline V gene sequence: CDR1 SGHVS, CDR2 FNYEAQ. The CDR3 consists of 11 residues. CDR3: CASSLFYEQYF. CDR3 bases: TGTGCCAGCAGCCTGTTCTACGAGCAGTACTTC.

The V gene is TRBV2, the J gene TRBJ1-6; 8 bases line up with TRBD1. The J segment lost 9 bases and the V segment lost 6 bases, leaving 16 bases of the junction unmatched. In germline, CDR1 is SNHLY, CDR2 FYNNEI. The CDR3 totals 17 residues. CDR3 nucleotide sequence: TGTGCCAGCAGATGGCAGACCGGGACAGGAACCAGTTCACCCCTCCACTTT. Translation gives CASRWQTGTGTSSPLHF.

V is TRBV5-1 and J is TRBJ2-5; 9 bases line up with TRBD2. CDR1 is SGHRS and CDR2 is YFSETQ in the germline V gene. Trimming cost V 0 bases and J 5 bases; bases outside gene matches: 8. The CDR3 has 16 amino acids. The CDR3 sequence: CASSLAPSGVGETQYF. Written as DNA, the CDR3 is TGCGCCAGCAGCTTGGCTCCTAGCGGGGTCGGGGAGACCCAGTACTTC.